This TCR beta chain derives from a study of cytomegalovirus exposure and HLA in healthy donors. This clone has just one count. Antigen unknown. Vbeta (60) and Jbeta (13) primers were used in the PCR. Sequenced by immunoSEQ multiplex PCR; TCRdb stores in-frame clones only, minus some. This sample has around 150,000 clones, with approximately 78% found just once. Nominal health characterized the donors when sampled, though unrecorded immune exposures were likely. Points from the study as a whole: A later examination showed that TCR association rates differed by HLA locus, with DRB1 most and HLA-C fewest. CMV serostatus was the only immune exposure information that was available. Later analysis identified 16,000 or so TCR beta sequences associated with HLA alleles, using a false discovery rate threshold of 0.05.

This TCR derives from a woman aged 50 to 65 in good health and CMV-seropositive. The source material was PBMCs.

CDR3 coding DNA: TGTGCCAGCAGCCCCCACCGGGACTACAATGAGCAGTTCTTC. Its translation: CASSPHRDYNEQFF. This rearrangement joins TRBV7-3 to TRBJ2-1; D might be TRBD2 (5 bases). The CDR3 is 14 residues long. Trimming cost V 5 bases and J 3 bases, with 11 bases left between them. The germline CDR1 and CDR2 sequences are SGHTA and FQGTGA.